The 21 T cell receptor beta chains given below trace back to one sample, sequenced in a study of tumor-infiltrating lymphocytes in primary liver carcinoma. Germline DNA was extracted alongside blood RNA, which was obtained from unsorted whole blood. TCR beta cDNA was made from around 460 ng total RNA with a constant-region primer. Modified slightly, ARM-PCR produced TCR beta libraries over three nested multiplex PCR rounds. Researchers ran the first two PCR rounds for roughly 11 cycles each with TRBV1-TRBV30 forward primers and a C-beta reverse primer. TCRdb fed the multiplex PCR reads into MiXCR, producing one record per CDR3 protein. The top ten clones hold roughly 6.5% of a sample with 300,000 to 400,000 distinct CDR3 sequences, about two thirds of them seen once. The sequencing input was peripheral blood. The receptors come from a man aged 35 to 55 with primary liver carcinoma and hepatitis B virus infection.

This chain uses TRBV11-2 with TRBJ1-2; D is undetermined. V lost 3 bases and J lost 4, with 9 bases in between. There are 13 residues in the CDR3. Germline CDR1 and CDR2: SGHAT and FQNNGV. In DNA form, the CDR3 reads TGTGCCAGCAGCTTCCCTGGAAGCTATGGCTACACCTTC. This codes for CASSFPGSYGYTF.

The chain links TRBV5-4 to TRBJ2-5; D is unresolved. Germline V CDR1 and CDR2: SGHNT, YYREEE (reference sequence). This CDR3 has 13 amino acids. Trimming pared 4 bases from V and 3 bases from J, leaving 10 bases between. CDR3 amino acids: CASSRSAEETQYF. The CDR3 nucleotides are TGTGCCAGCAGCCGCTCGGCCGAAGAGACCCAGTACTTC. Full variable domain (rest looked up from reference TRBV5-4 and TRBJ2-5): ETGVTQSPTHLIKTRGQQVTLRCSSQSGHNTVSWYQQALGQGPQFIFQYYREEENGRGNFPPRFSGLQFPNYSSELNVNALELDDSALYLCASSRSAEETQYFGPGTRLLVL.

As concerns this clonotype: A much larger clone lies a single base off, so this may be a read error. The V gene is TRBV4-3, the J gene TRBJ2-3, with 9 bases aligning to TRBD1. The CDR3 runs to 16 residues. Germline V gene data show CDR1 as LGHNA and CDR2 as YSLEER. V shed 4 bases and J 2 bases; nucleotides not matched to a gene: 7. CDR3 nucleotides: TGCGCCAGCAGCCTACGATGGACAGGGGACACAGATACGCAGTATTTT. Protein sequence: CASSLRWTGDTDTQYF.

To note about this clonotype: At one of its ends the junction is not consistent with the germline gene, which may arise from a read error. This CDR3 reads CASNYSVGDDQYF. Written as DNA, the CDR3 is TGTGCCAGCAATTACTCGGTGGGTGACGATCAGTACTTC. The genes are TRBV6-5 and TRBJ2-7, with D unresolved. CDR1 MNHEY and CDR2 SVGAGI come from the germline V gene. The CDR3 runs 13 residues.

About this clonotype: Being one base from a much bigger clone, this may be a read error. The CDR3 is CANRDRKYEQYF. CDR3 nucleotides: TGTGCCAACAGGGACAGAAAATACGAGCAGTACTTC. This chain connects TRBV6-2 or TRBV6-3 to TRBJ2-7, with 7 bases matching TRBD1. Unmatched junction bases numbered 7, after V lost 10 bases and J lost 4 bases. CDR1 and CDR2 from the germline V gene are MNHEY and SVGEGT. The CDR3 is made up of 12 amino acids.

This clonotype was detected ten times or more. The V and J genes are TRBV24-1 and TRBJ2-1; the D gene is possibly TRBD1 (5 bases). Between the trimmed V and J ends, which lost 4 bases and 6 bases, there was a span of 15 bases. This CDR3 spans 15 amino acids. From germline, CDR1 is KGHDR and CDR2 SFDVKD. The CDR3 is CATSESGKARNEQFF. Here the CDR3 DNA reads TGTGCCACCAGTGAATCAGGGAAGGCTCGCAATGAGCAGTTCTTC.

This clonotype turned up a few times. This sequence joins TRBV10-3 and TRBJ2-2, with 9 nucleotides matching TRBD1. Trimming took 8 bases from V and 1 from J; bases not matched to a gene: 2. The germline CDR1 and CDR2 sequences are ENHRY and SYGVKD. This CDR3 spans 14 amino acids. The CDR3 DNA sequence: TGTGCCATCCGGACAGGGGTGAACACCGGGGAGCTGTTTTTT. Protein product: CAIRTGVNTGELFF.

With respect to this clonotype: One base away lies a much larger clone, so this may be a sequencing read error. The gene calls are TRBV6-6 and TRBJ2-1; TRBD2 matches 11 bases. Germline trimming cut 7 bases from V and 3 bases from J; bases unmatched to any gene: 8. The CDR3 loop spans 16 amino acids. CDR1 and CDR2 from the germline V gene are MNHNY and SVGAGI (reference sequence). The CDR3 DNA is TGTGCCAGCATAGACCGACTAGCGGGGAACTACAATGAGCAGTTCTTC. Translation: CASIDRLAGNYNEQFF.

Worth noting for this clonotype: This may be a read error: a much more frequent sequence differs by one nucleotide. The V gene is TRBV12-3 or TRBV12-4, the J gene TRBJ1-1; D is undetermined. The CDR3 is made up of 11 amino acids. The CDR3 coding sequence is TGTCCCAGCAGTTCGAACACTGAAGCTTTCTTT. Translating it yields CPSSSNTEAFF.

Note on this clonotype: The junction departs from germline at one end; a sequencing error may be responsible. The gene calls are TRBV11-2 and TRBJ2-7; D is perhaps TRBD1 (6 bases). The CDR3 loop spans 16 amino acids. Looked up from germline, CDR1 is SGHAT and CDR2 is FQNNGV. This chain's CDR3 is CASSLDGLRGSYEQHF. The CDR3 DNA reads as TGTGCCAGCAGCTTAGATGGGCTTAGGGGGAGTTACGAGCAGCACTTC. The full variable domain, with the rest looked up from reference TRBV11-2 and TRBJ2-7, is EAGVAQSPRYKIIEKRQSVAFWCNPISGHATLYWYQQILGQGPKLLIQFQNNGVVDDSQLPKDRFSAERLKGVDSTLKIQPAKLEDSAVYLCASSLDGLRGSYEQHFGPGTRLTVT.

A note on this clonotype: Being one base from a much bigger clone, this may be a read error. The chain employs TRBV12-3 or TRBV12-4 and TRBJ1-2; 7 positions match TRBD1. V lost 7 bases and J lost 4; bases outside the gene matches: 9. The CDR3 has 14 residues. The DNA for the CDR3 is TGTGCCAGCACCCCCCGTCGGGACAGCTATGGCTACACCTTC. This encodes CASTPRRDSYGYTF.

Comments on this clonotype: A junction end diverges from the germline sequence, so it may reflect a read error. The chain has TRBV4-2 and TRBJ2-1; 7 positions agree with TRBD1. The V gene's germline CDR1 is LGHNA and CDR2 YNFKEQ. The CDR3 length is 14 residues. The CDR3 nucleotides are TGTGCCAACAGCCATGAAAGGGGGCACAATGAGCAGTTCTTC. This translates into CANSHERGHNEQFF.

This clonotype was seen repeatedly, ten times or more. The V and J genes are TRBV5-6 and TRBJ2-7, with D perhaps TRBD1 (6 bases). V shed 3 bases and J shed 3 bases, with 19 bases lying between them. Looked up from germline, CDR1 is SGHDT and CDR2 is YYEEEE. CDR3 length equals 16 residues. The DNA for the CDR3 is TGTGCCAGCAGCTACGTGGACAGTCCATCCTTCTACGAGCAGTACTTC. It is translated as CASSYVDSPSFYEQYF.

To note about this clonotype: Sequence at one end of the junction differs from germline and may be a read error. J is TRBJ1-1 and V is TRBV11-2, with D perhaps TRBD1 (5 bases). Germline V lookup: CDR1 SGHAT, CDR2 FQNNGV. The CDR3 is 18 amino acids. The DNA of the CDR3 is TGTGCCAGCAGCAAAAAAGCCCGTTTGGGCTCGGCGGACACCGAAGCTTTCTTT. Amino acid sequence: CASSKKARLGSADTEAFF.

The chain joins TRBV24-1 to TRBJ2-5; a possible D gene is TRBD1 (6 bases). Germline V gene sequence: CDR1 KGHDR, CDR2 SFDVKD. The CDR3 is 13 amino acids. CDR3 DNA sequence: TGTGGCAACAAGACAGGTGGTGGAGAGACCCAGTACTTC. It is translated as CGNKTGGGETQYF.

The table lists this clonotype with many counts. The chain carries TRBV11-2 and TRBJ2-1; D is perhaps TRBD2 (5 bases). V lost 5 bases, J lost 7 bases, and 21 bases lay in between. Germline CDR1 SGHAT, CDR2 FQNNGV. CDR3 length: 16 residues. CDR3 protein: CASSPRLLTTGNEQFF. In DNA form, the CDR3 reads TGTGCCAGCAGCCCCCGGTTATTAACGACGGGAAATGAGCAGTTCTTC.

This clonotype was observed many times. The chain has TRBV6-6 and TRBJ1-3, with 8 positions matching TRBD1. Germline V lookup: CDR1 MNHNY, CDR2 SVGAGI (reference sequence). This CDR3 is built from 15 residues. V shed 2 bases, J shed 2 bases, and the junction held 2 bases outside the gene matches. The CDR3 sequence is CASSYTGGAGNTIYF. The CDR3 DNA is TGTGCCAGCAGTTACACAGGGGGAGCTGGAAACACCATATATTTT.

With respect to this clonotype: A much larger clone sits a single nucleotide away, making a read error possible. Without the conserved terminal phenylalanine or tryptophan, this CDR3 likely stems from a read error. This chain uses TRBV10-3 with TRBJ2-5; D is undetermined. The CDR3 has 13 amino acids. The V gene lost 4 bases and the J gene lost 4 bases, with 10 bases spanning the gap. The germline gives CDR1 ENHRY, CDR2 SYGVKD. The chain's CDR3 is CAISVSQRETQYS. Here the CDR3 DNA reads TGTGCCATCAGTGTCTCCCAGAGAGAGACCCAGTACTCC.

On this clonotype itself: The junction does not match germline at one end; this may be a read error. J is TRBJ1-5 and V is TRBV11-2; weak D call: TRBD1 (6 bases). The germline gives CDR1 SGHAT, CDR2 FQNNGV. The CDR3 totals 15 residues. The CDR3 is CANSTRGGADQPKHF. For the CDR3, the DNA is TGTGCCAACAGCACCCGGGGGGGGGCAGATCAGCCCAAGCATTTT.

V gene TRBV6-1 combines with J gene TRBJ2-7; unclear D gene. Germline-derived CDR1 and CDR2 are MNHNS and SASEGT. The CDR3 consists of 14 residues. V was clipped by 8 bases and J by 6 bases, with 20 bases between them. In DNA form, the CDR3 reads TGTGCCAGCCAACGGGCGCTTACCACCCTCGAGCAGTACTTC. Translated: CASQRALTTLEQYF.

Of note for this clonotype: A read error may be the cause here, since a much bigger clone is one base away. It is unclear where the CDR3 begins or ends on the DNA, so no DNA is shown, and the CDR3 is as TCRdb lists it. The chain uses TRBV11-2 and TRBJ1-2; TRBD1, the table's D call, lacks a check against the DNA. Germline V gene lookup returns CDR1 SGHAT and CDR2 FQNNGV. Inclusive of both ends, the CDR3 amounts to 17 amino acids. This CDR3 is CAGSPRLDSLLNYGCTF.